These 24 T cell receptor beta chains were sequenced from one sample in a study of shared clonotypes between healthy human individuals. Here immunoSEQ multiplex PCR was the method, and the copy in TCRdb shows in-frame clones only, minus some. The sample consists of 2 million to 2.5 million clones, about 95% of them appearing once. Naive CD8 populations comprised CD45RO-negative cells positively selected for CCR7, excluding terminally differentiated effector memory CD45RA+ cells. The sample consisted of naive CD8+ T cells sorted from blood. The origin of the receptors is a man aged 18 to 29 in good health.

The chain recombines TRBV28 with TRBJ2-1; the D gene is possibly TRBD2 (5 bases). Germline CDR1 reads MDHEN; CDR2 reads SYDVKM. CDR3 length: 15 residues. Trimming removed 8 bases from V and 5 bases from J, with 19 bases in between. This CDR3 reads CASSLVGGQNNEQFF. The CDR3 nucleotides are TGTGCCAGCTCCCTGGTGGGCGGGCAAAACAATGAGCAGTTCTTC.

The chain is built from TRBV5-6 and TRBJ2-7; 8 bases line up with TRBD2. J lost 6 bases, V lost 4 bases, and 12 bases had no gene match. CDR3 length: 15 residues. Germline values: CDR1 SGHDT, CDR2 YYEEEE. The CDR3 nucleotides read TGTGCCAGCAGCCCGGAGGCCGGGAGGGCCGCCGAGCAGTACTTC. It translates to CASSPEAGRAAEQYF.

This clone was counted a single time. The same CDR3 also results from other DNA sequences found in this sample. V usage is TRBV30 and J usage is TRBJ1-1; D perhaps matches TRBD1 (5 bases). In germline, CDR1 is GTSNPN, CDR2 SVGIG (reference sequence). The CDR3 consists of 13 residues. Trimming left V 0 bases short and J 4 bases short, with 9 bases between. The CDR3 nucleotides read TGTGCCTGGAGTGTTCAAAGGGGCACTGAAGCTTTCTTT. Its translation: CAWSVQRGTEAFF.

CDR3 nucleotides: TGCGCCAGCAGCTATGGGACAGGGGGACTTACGGAACTGTTTTTT. As protein: CASSYGTGGLTELFF. The chain recombines TRBV5-1 with TRBJ1-4; the match to TRBD1 covers 11 bases. Germline trimming cut 3 bases from V and 12 bases from J; bases unmatched to any gene: 10. Germline V gives CDR1 SGHRS, CDR2 YFSETQ. The CDR3 is 15 residues long.

This clone was seen once. V gene TRBV28 combines with J gene TRBJ2-6; TRBD1 is a possible D gene (5 bases). The CDR3 totals 18 residues. V lost 6 bases and J 6 bases, leaving 24 bases between the germline ends. CDR1 MDHEN and CDR2 SYDVKM come from the germline V gene. The CDR3 sequence is CASSLGVSDGVEANVLTF. The DNA of the CDR3 is TGTGCCAGCAGCTTAGGGGTCTCGGACGGAGTCGAGGCCAACGTCCTGACTTTC.

This rearrangement joins TRBV7-8 to TRBJ2-7; 8 bases map to TRBD2. Germline CDR1 is SGHVS and CDR2 is FQNEAQ. Losses at the gene ends were 4 bases for V and 7 bases for J; bases not matched to a gene: 15. This CDR3 comprises 16 residues. The CDR3 sequence: CASSSPLAGSLGEQYF. As DNA, the CDR3 is TGTGCCAGCAGCTCCCCCTTAGCGGGGTCCTTGGGGGAGCAGTACTTC.

The rearrangement links TRBV27 to TRBJ2-3, with 7 bases matching TRBD1. V was clipped by 2 bases and J by 2 bases; unmatched bases: 4. CDR1 and CDR2 from the germline V gene are MNHEY and SMNVEV (reference sequence). This CDR3 spans 15 amino acids. DNA for the CDR3: TGTGCCAGCAGTTTAAAGGGGGCACCCACAGATACGCAGTATTTT. Residues: CASSLKGAPTDTQYF.

This chain connects TRBV27 to TRBJ2-3; D remains ambiguous. CDR1 is MNHEY, CDR2 SMNVEV, per germline (reference sequence). The V gene lost 6 bases and the J gene lost 4 bases, with 11 bases spanning the gap. The CDR3 covers 13 residues. The CDR3 loop reads CASRSGWADTQYF. DNA of the CDR3: TGTGCCAGCAGGTCCGGGTGGGCAGATACGCAGTATTTT.

V gene TRBV28 combines with J gene TRBJ2-5; TRBD2 aligns across 7 bases. The CDR3 sequence is 14 residues long. Per the germline V gene, CDR1 is MDHEN and CDR2 is SYDVKM. The junction had 4 bases not matched to a gene; V was cut back by 3 bases and J by 3 bases. This CDR3 is CASSLGGTEETQYF. CDR3 DNA: TGTGCCAGCAGTTTGGGGGGGACTGAAGAGACCCAGTACTTC. Full variable domain (remainder filled in from reference TRBV28 and TRBJ2-5): DVKVTQSSRYLVKRTGEKVFLECVQDMDHENMFWYRQDPGLGLRLIYFSYDVKMKEKGDIPEGYSVSREKKERFSLILESASTNQTSMYLCASSLGGTEETQYFGPGTRLLVL.

The chain joins TRBV6-5 to TRBJ2-5; 12 nucleotides agree with TRBD1. This CDR3 is built from 15 residues. With 6 bases clipped from V and 5 bases from J, the junction kept 7 bases outside the gene matches. Germline V gives CDR1 MNHEY, CDR2 SVGAGI. The CDR3 sequence is CASRPGQGAQETQYF. CDR3 sequence (DNA): TGTGCCAGCAGACCGGGACAGGGGGCGCAGGAGACCCAGTACTTC.

This clone was counted between two and nine times. This rearrangement joins TRBV7-8 to TRBJ1-6; D may be TRBD1 (5 bases). V lost 0 bases and J lost 4, with 7 bases in between. The length of the CDR3 is 15 residues. Germline CDR1 SGHVS, CDR2 FQNEAQ. The CDR3: CASSLAPGYNSPLHF. The CDR3 DNA reads as TGTGCCAGCAGCTTAGCGCCAGGGTATAATTCACCCCTCCACTTT.

The V gene is TRBV27, the J gene TRBJ1-1; 7 bases match TRBD1. The germline V gene has CDR1 MNHEY and CDR2 SMNVEV (reference sequence). The CDR3 has 13 amino acids. V lost 7 bases, J lost 4 bases, and 6 bases stayed unmatched. CDR3 region: CASKGALGTEAFF. CDR3 sequence (DNA): TGTGCCAGCAAGGGGGCTTTAGGCACTGAAGCTTTCTTT.

Note on this clone: The sample holds other DNA sequences that translate to the same CDR3. V usage is TRBV27 and J usage is TRBJ1-2; D perhaps matches TRBD1 (5 bases). This CDR3 region has 14 residues. Trimming left V 3 bases short and J 2 bases short, with 10 bases between. CDR1 and CDR2 (germline): MNHEY, SMNVEV (reference sequence). CDR3 sequence reads: CASSLRGPNYGYTF. The CDR3 region has the DNA TGTGCCAGCAGTTTGAGGGGCCCAAACTATGGCTACACCTTC.

The J gene is TRBJ1-2, the V gene TRBV5-8; 9 bases are a match to TRBD1. The germline V gene encodes CDR1 SGHTS and CDR2 YDEGEE. The CDR3 loop spans 16 amino acids. With V trimmed by 4 bases and J by 2 bases, 9 bases remained unmatched. The CDR3 DNA sequence: TGTGCCAGCAGCCCGGGACAGGGAGATTGGAACTATGGCTACACCTTC. Its translation: CASSPGQGDWNYGYTF. Using reference TRBV5-8 and TRBJ1-2 for the parts outside the CDR3, the full variable domain is EAGVTQSPTHLIKTRGQQATLRCSPISGHTSVYWYQQALGLGLQFLLWYDEGEERNRGNFPPRFSGRQFPNYSSELNVNALELEDSALYLCASSPGQGDWNYGYTFGSGTRLTVV.

In regard to this clone: The sample has other DNA sequences that encode this CDR3 too. V and J are TRBV9 and TRBJ2-3; TRBD2 matches 12 bases. V lost 3 bases and J lost 4; bases outside the gene matches: 3. This CDR3 region has 15 residues. The germline gives CDR1 SGDLS, CDR2 YYNGEE. The CDR3 sequence is CASSASGGAPDTQYF. The CDR3 nucleotides read TGTGCCAGCAGCGCTAGCGGGGGGGCCCCAGATACGCAGTATTTT. Supplemented by reference TRBV9 and TRBJ2-3, the full variable domain reads DSGVTQTPKHLITATGQRVTLRCSPRSGDLSVYWYQQSLDQGLQFLIQYYNGEERAKGNILERFSAQQFPDLHSELNLSSLELGDSALYFCASSASGGAPDTQYFGPGTRLTVL.

The chain is built from TRBV11-3 and TRBJ2-2; the match to TRBD2 covers 15 bases. V was clipped by 1 base and J by 5 bases; unmatched bases: 2. The CDR3 contains 17 residues. The V gene's germline CDR1 is SGHNT and CDR2 YENEEA. For the CDR3, the DNA is TGTGCCAGCAGCTTAGGGACTAGCGGGGGGGCGACCGGGGAGCTGTTTTTT. Its protein product is CASSLGTSGGATGELFF. The full variable domain, rest sourced from reference TRBV11-3 and TRBJ2-2, is EAGVVQSPRYKIIEKKQPVAFWCNPISGHNTLYWYLQNLGQGPELLIRYENEEAVDDSQLPKDRFSAERLKGVDSTLKIQPAELGDSAVYLCASSLGTSGGATGELFFGEGSRLTVL.

J is TRBJ2-1 and V is TRBV6-5; D is perhaps TRBD2 (5 bases). The CDR3 totals 16 residues. Germline V lookup: CDR1 MNHEY, CDR2 SVGAGI. With 0 bases removed from V and 8 bases from J, the gap between germline ends came to 17 bases. The CDR3 DNA sequence: TGTGCCAGCAGTTACTCGAGCGGAGTCCGTGAGTATGAGCAGTTCTTC. Its translation is CASSYSSGVREYEQFF.

This chain joins TRBV7-9 and TRBJ2-7, with 9 bases fitting TRBD2. The CDR3 extends over 18 amino acids. CDR1 and CDR2 (germline): SEHNR, FQNEAQ (reference sequence). V lost 2 bases and J lost 2; bases outside the gene matches: 13. The CDR3 loop reads CASSLSPRVAGAAYEQYF. In nucleotides, the CDR3 is TGTGCCAGCAGCTTAAGCCCCCGGGTAGCGGGGGCAGCCTACGAGCAGTACTTC.

V is TRBV29-1 and J is TRBJ2-7; the match to TRBD1 covers 9 bases. Losses at the gene ends were 5 bases for V and 2 bases for J; bases not matched to a gene: 10. CDR3 size: 15 residues. Germline CDR1 is SQVTM and CDR2 is ANQGSEA. The CDR3 loop is CSVTRPGQGTYEQYF. In nucleotides, the CDR3 is TGCAGCGTTACGAGACCGGGACAGGGTACCTACGAGCAGTACTTC.

V and J are TRBV2 and TRBJ2-1; the D is unclear. Germline CDR1 SNHLY, CDR2 FYNNEI. V shed 1 base and J shed 3 bases, with 10 bases lying between them. The CDR3 runs to 15 residues. DNA of the CDR3: TGTGCCAGCAGTGAAGGGCCCAACCTCTACAATGAGCAGTTCTTC. Protein product: CASSEGPNLYNEQFF.

The CDR3 sequence is CASSLQGPGELFF. DNA of the CDR3: TGTGCCAGCAGCTTACAGGGGCCCGGGGAGCTGTTTTTT. The J gene is TRBJ2-2, the V gene TRBV11-2; D might be TRBD1 (6 bases). V was shortened by 2 bases and J by 6 bases, with 7 bases between the two germline ends. The germline V gene has CDR1 SGHAT and CDR2 FQNNGV. This CDR3 is built from 13 residues.

J is TRBJ2-5 and V is TRBV7-6; D is ambiguous. The germline CDR1 and CDR2 sequences are SGHVS and FNYEAQ. V dropped 1 base and J dropped 4 bases, with 10 bases sitting between them. The CDR3 consists of 14 residues. The CDR3 here is CASSLEVRTETQYF. The CDR3 DNA follows: TGTGCCAGCAGCTTAGAGGTTAGAACAGAGACCCAGTACTTC.

The V gene is TRBV10-3, the J gene TRBJ2-5, with 12 nucleotides matching TRBD2. There are 16 residues in the CDR3. The trim removed 5 bases at V and 1 base at J, leaving 5 bases unmatched. Germline V CDR1 and CDR2: ENHRY, SYGVKD. Written as DNA, the CDR3 is TGTGCCATCAGTACCGGACTAGCGGGACTCCAAGAGACCCAGTACTTC. Amino acid sequence: CAISTGLAGLQETQYF.

As regards this clone: Other DNA sequences from this sample encode an identical CDR3 as well. V usage is TRBV5-1 and J usage is TRBJ1-1; no clear D. V was pared by 3 bases and J by 0 bases, with 9 bases between. CDR1 is SGHRS and CDR2 is YFSETQ in the germline V gene. The CDR3 sequence is 14 residues long. The chain's CDR3 is CASSSDRLNTEAFF. The CDR3 region has the DNA TGCGCCAGCAGCTCGGACCGATTGAACACTGAAGCTTTCTTT.